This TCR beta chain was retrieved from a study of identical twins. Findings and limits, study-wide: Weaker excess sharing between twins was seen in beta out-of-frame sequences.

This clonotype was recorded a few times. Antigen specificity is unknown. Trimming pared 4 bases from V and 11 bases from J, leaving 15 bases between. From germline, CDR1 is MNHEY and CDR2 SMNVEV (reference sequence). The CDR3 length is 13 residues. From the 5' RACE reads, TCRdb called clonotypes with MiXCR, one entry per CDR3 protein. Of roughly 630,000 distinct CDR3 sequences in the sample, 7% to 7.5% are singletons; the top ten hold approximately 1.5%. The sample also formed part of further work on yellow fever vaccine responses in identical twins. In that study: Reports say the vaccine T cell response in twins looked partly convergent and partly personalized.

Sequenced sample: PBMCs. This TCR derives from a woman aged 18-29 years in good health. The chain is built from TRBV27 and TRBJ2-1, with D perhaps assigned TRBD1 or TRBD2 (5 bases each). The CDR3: CASSSDPGRKQFF. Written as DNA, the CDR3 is TGTGCCAGCAGTTCGGATCCGGGACGGAAGCAGTTCTTC.